Presented here are 10 T cell receptor beta chains from one specimen sequenced in a study of shared clonotypes between healthy human individuals. Assay used: immunoSEQ multiplex PCR; TCRdb lists only in-frame clones, some missing. The sample records over a million clones, 75% to 80% being singletons. What was sequenced was memory CD4+ T cells from PBMCs. Subset given: CD45RA-negative fraction. These receptors were obtained from a man aged 18 to 29 in good health. Some clones in this sample may be carry-over from other donors' samples.

The V call is TRBV27, the J call TRBJ2-3, with 12 bases identical to TRBD2. Germline CDR1 is MNHEY and CDR2 is SMNVEV (reference sequence). V gave up 0 bases and J gave up 3 bases; unmatched junction bases: 7. The CDR3 runs 18 residues. The CDR3 DNA reads as TGTGCCAGCAGTTTATCGAGACTAGCGGGAGTGGGAACAGATACGCAGTATTTT. Amino acids: CASSLSRLAGVGTDTQYF.

V gene TRBV2 combines with J gene TRBJ2-7, with 9 bases fitting TRBD1. The CDR3 has 14 amino acids. V shed 11 bases, J shed 6 bases, and the junction held 14 bases outside the gene matches. Germline assignment: CDR1 SNHLY and CDR2 FYNNEI. The CDR3 nucleotides read TGTGCCGCCGCGGGACAGGGTAGTTTCGGCGAGCAGTACTTC. Its translation: CAAAGQGSFGEQYF.

The chain combines TRBV15 with TRBJ2-7; D gene ambiguous. The CDR3 is 13 amino acids. V was clipped by 0 bases and J by 6 bases, with 9 bases between them. Germline CDR1 LNHNV, CDR2 YYDKDF (reference sequence). CDR3 DNA sequence: TGTGCCACCAGCAGAGATCCGGTCCGCGAGCAGTACTTC. It codes for CATSRDPVREQYF.

The gene calls are TRBV6-6 and TRBJ2-1, with 7 bases fitting TRBD2. V dropped 8 bases and J dropped 7; count of bases not matched to a gene: 14. Germline V lookup: CDR1 MNHNY, CDR2 SVGAGI (reference sequence). This CDR3 is built from 15 residues. The CDR3 here is CASSPPGLAVNEQFF. The DNA for the CDR3 is TGTGCCAGCTCCCCCCCGGGGCTAGCGGTAAATGAGCAGTTCTTC.

Notes on this clone: A much larger clone differs by one base, so this may be a read error. This chain links TRBV7-8 with TRBJ1-3, with D possibly TRBD1 on 6 matching bases. Germline V lookup: CDR1 SGHVS, CDR2 FQNEAQ. This CDR3 region has 15 residues. This CDR3 reads CASSRQTGHGSTIYF. The DNA of the CDR3 is TGTGCCAGCAGCCGACAAACAGGGCACGGAAGCACCATATATTTT.

V is TRBV5-3 and J is TRBJ2-1; 7 nucleotides line up with TRBD2. TRBV5-3 is designated an ORF whose function remains uncertain. The junction had 10 bases not matched to a gene; V was cut back by 0 bases and J by 1 base. The CDR3 runs 18 residues. CDR3 nucleotides: TGTGCCAGAAGCTTGGCACTAGCGAAAGGAAGGTCCTACAATGAGCAGTTCTTC. Translating gives CARSLALAKGRSYNEQFF.

This clone came up once. This rearrangement joins TRBV7-2 to TRBJ1-2; D is uncertain. The CDR3 runs 16 residues. Germline V gene data show CDR1 as SGHTA and CDR2 as FQGNSA. Trimming pared 3 bases from V and 2 bases from J, leaving 16 bases between. In DNA, the CDR3 is TGTGCCAGCAGCTTTCGTCTCCTGGGCAGGAACTATGGCTACACCTTC. This sequence encodes CASSFRLLGRNYGYTF.

This clone occurred a few times. J is TRBJ2-7 and V is TRBV29-1; TRBD1 agrees at 9 bases. Germline V gene sequence: CDR1 SQVTM, CDR2 ANQGSEA. The CDR3 contains 13 residues. The trim removed 6 bases at V and 4 bases at J, leaving 7 bases unmatched. The chain's CDR3 is CSVVPGQGYEQYF. In DNA form, the CDR3 reads TGCAGCGTCGTTCCGGGACAGGGTTACGAGCAGTACTTC.

J is TRBJ2-3 and V is TRBV6-1; D remains ambiguous. Per germline, CDR1 MNHNS and CDR2 SASEGT. The CDR3 is 13 amino acids. V lost 4 bases and J 0 bases, leaving 5 bases between the germline ends. In DNA, the CDR3 is TGTGCCAGCAGTGTACCGAGCACAGATACGCAGTATTTT. Residues: CASSVPSTDTQYF.

Note on this clone: In the same sample, other DNA sequences code for this CDR3. This chain links TRBV9 with TRBJ2-1, with D possibly being TRBD1 (6 bases). The CDR3 has 15 residues. Trimming left V 0 bases short and J 2 bases short, with 9 bases between. Germline CDR1 and CDR2: SGDLS and YYNGEE. The CDR3 nucleotides are TGTGCCAGCAGCGTAGAGGGGGACACCTACAATGAGCAGTTCTTC. It translates to CASSVEGDTYNEQFF.